This T cell receptor beta chain was identified during a study of T cells in Graves' hyperthyroidism and ophthalmopathy. Using RNA transcripts as the source, TCR beta CDR3 regions were amplified. First-round RT-PCR targeting the TCR CDR3 was performed with the HTBI primer set. MiXCR, applied by TCRdb to the multiplex PCR reads, yields one record per CDR3 protein. The sample holds roughly 45,000 distinct CDR3 sequences, roughly 50% seen once. CDR3 length equals 16 residues. V lost 8 bases and J lost 0, with 19 bases in between. Germline V gives CDR1 SNHLY, CDR2 FYNNEI. This clonotype is labeled as medium-sized. Uncontrolled infections, other autoimmune diseases, pregnancy or lactation led to exclusion of patients.

Source material: peripheral blood or thyroid tissue (not recorded which). This chain joins TRBV2 and TRBJ1-1; maybe TRBD1 (6 bases). This clonotype was sampled from a woman in her forties or fifties with Graves' hyperthyroidism. The CDR3 here is CASSPGGRGVNTEAFF. Here the CDR3 DNA reads TGTGCCAGCTCCCCTGGGGGGCGAGGTGTGAACACTGAAGCTTTCTTT.